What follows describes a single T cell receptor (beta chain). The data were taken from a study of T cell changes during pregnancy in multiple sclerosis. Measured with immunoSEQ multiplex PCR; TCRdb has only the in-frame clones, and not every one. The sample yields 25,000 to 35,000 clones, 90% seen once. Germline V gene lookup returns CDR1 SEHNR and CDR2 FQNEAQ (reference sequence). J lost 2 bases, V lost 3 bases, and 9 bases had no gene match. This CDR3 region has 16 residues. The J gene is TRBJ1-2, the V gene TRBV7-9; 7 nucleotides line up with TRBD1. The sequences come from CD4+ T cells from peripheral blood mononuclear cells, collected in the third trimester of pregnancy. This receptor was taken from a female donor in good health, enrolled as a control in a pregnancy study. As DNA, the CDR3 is TGTGCCAGCAGCTTTGGACAGGCGGGACCGAACTATGGCTACACCTTC. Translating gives CASSFGQAGPNYGYTF.